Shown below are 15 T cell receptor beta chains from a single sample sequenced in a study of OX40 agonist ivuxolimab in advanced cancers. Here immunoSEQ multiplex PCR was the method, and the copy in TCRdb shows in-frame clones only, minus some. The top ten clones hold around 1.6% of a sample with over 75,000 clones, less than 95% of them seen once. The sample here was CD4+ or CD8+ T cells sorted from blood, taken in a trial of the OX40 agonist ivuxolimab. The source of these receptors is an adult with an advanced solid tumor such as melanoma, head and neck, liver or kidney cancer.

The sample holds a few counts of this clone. The chain's CDR3 is CASSQFDRGGQPQHF. CDR3 nucleotides: TGCGCCAGCAGCCAATTCGACAGGGGAGGGCAGCCCCAGCATTTT. The genes are TRBV4-3 and TRBJ1-5; 8 bases fit TRBD1. The CDR3 loop spans 15 amino acids. With 2 bases clipped from V and 7 bases from J, the junction kept 7 bases outside the gene matches. Germline CDR1 reads LGHNA; CDR2 reads YSLEER.

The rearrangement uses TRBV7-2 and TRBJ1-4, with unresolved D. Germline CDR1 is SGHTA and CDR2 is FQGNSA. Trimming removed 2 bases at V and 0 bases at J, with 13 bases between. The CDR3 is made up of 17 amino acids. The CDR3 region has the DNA TGTGCCAGCAGCTTAAGGGTCGGCGGCTCAACTAATGAAAAACTGTTTTTT. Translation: CASSLRVGGSTNEKLFF.

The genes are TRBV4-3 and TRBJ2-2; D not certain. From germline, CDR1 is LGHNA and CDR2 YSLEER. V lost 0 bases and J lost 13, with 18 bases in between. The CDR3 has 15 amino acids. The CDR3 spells CASSQDPSSPVRLFF. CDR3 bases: TGCGCCAGCAGCCAAGATCCGAGCAGTCCAGTGCGGCTGTTTTTT.

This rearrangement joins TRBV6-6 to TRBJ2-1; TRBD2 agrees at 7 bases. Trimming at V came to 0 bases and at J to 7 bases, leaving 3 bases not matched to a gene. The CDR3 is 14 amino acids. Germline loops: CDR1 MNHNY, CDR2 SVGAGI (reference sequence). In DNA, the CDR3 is TGTGCCAGCAGTTACTCGAAACTAGCGAATGAGCAGTTCTTC. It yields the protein CASSYSKLANEQFF.

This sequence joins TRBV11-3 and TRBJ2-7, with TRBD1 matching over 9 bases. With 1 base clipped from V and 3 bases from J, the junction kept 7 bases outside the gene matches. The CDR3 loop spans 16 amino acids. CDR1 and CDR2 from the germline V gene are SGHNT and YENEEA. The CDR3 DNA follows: TGTGCCAGCAGCTTAGGACCTCCGGGACAGGGCTACGAGCAGTACTTC. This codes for CASSLGPPGQGYEQYF.

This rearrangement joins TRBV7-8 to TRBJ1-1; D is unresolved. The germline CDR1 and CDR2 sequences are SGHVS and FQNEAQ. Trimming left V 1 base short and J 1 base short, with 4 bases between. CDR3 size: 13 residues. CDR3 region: CASSLVGNTEAFF. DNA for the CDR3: TGTGCCAGCAGCTTAGTTGGGAACACTGAAGCTTTCTTT.

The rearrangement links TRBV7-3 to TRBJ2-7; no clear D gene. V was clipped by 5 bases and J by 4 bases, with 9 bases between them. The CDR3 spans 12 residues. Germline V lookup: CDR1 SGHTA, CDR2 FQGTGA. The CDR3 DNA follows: TGTGCCAGCAGCCTTACTGGTTACGAGCAGTACTTC. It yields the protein CASSLTGYEQYF. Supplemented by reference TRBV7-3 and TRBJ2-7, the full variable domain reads GAGVSQTPSNKVTEKGKYVELRCDPISGHTALYWYRQSLGQGPEFLIYFQGTGAADDSGLPNDRFFAVRPEGSVSTLKIQRTERGDSAVYLCASSLTGYEQYFGPGTRLTVT.

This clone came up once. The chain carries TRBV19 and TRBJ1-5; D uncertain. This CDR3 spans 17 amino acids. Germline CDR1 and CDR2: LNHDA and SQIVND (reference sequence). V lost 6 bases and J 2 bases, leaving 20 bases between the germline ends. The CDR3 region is CASSKETPEPGNQPQHF. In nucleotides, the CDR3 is TGTGCCAGTAGCAAAGAGACCCCCGAGCCCGGCAATCAGCCCCAGCATTTT.

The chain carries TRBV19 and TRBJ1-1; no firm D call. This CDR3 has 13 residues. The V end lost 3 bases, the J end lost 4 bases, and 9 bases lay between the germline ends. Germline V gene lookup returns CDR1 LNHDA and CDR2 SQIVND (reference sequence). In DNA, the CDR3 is TGTGCCAGTAGTATGAGTGAAGGCACTGAAGCTTTCTTT. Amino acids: CASSMSEGTEAFF.

The CDR3: CASSANPGHTEAFF. The CDR3 coding sequence is TGTGCCAGTAGTGCCAACCCGGGACACACTGAAGCTTTCTTT. The rearrangement joins TRBV19 to TRBJ1-1; perhaps TRBD1 as D (5 bases). Germline loops: CDR1 LNHDA, CDR2 SQIVND (reference sequence). V was trimmed by 5 bases and J by 3 bases, leaving 13 bases between them. The CDR3 is 14 residues long.

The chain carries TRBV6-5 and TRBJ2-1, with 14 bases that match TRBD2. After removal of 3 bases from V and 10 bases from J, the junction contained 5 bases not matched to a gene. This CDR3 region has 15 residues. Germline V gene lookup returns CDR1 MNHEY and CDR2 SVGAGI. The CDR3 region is CASSYRLAGGGEQFF. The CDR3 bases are TGTGCCAGCAGTTATCGACTAGCGGGAGGGGGAGAGCAGTTCTTC.

In DNA form, the CDR3 reads TGTGCCTGGGGTGCACTGTCCGACGAGCAGTACTTC. It is translated as CAWGALSDEQYF. The chain recombines TRBV30 with TRBJ2-7, with D unclear. CDR1 is GTSNPN, CDR2 SVGIG, per germline (reference sequence). The CDR3 loop spans 12 amino acids. Trimming shortened V by 5 bases and J by 5 bases, and 13 bases separated the two germline ends.

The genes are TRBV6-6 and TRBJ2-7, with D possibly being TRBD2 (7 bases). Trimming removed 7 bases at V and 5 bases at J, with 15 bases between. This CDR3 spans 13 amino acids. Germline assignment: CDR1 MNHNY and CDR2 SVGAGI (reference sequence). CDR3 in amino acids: CASTRGGGHEQYF. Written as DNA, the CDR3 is TGTGCCAGCACCCGGGGAGGGGGTCACGAGCAGTACTTC.

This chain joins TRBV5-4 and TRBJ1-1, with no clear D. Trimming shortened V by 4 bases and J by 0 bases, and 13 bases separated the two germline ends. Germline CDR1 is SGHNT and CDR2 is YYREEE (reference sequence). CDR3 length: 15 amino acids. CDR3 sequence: CASSHLLEMNTEAFF. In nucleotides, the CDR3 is TGTGCCAGCAGCCACCTACTGGAGATGAACACTGAAGCTTTCTTT.

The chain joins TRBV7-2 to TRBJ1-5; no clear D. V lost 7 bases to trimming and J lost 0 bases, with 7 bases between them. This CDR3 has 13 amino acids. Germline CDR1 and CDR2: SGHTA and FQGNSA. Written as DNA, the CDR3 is TGTGCCAGCAAGGGCTTTAGCAATCAGCCCCAGCATTTT. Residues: CASKGFSNQPQHF.